Below are 21 T cell receptor beta chains sequenced from a single sample in a study of T cell responses to AZD1222 COVID-19 vaccine. Sequencing was performed with immunoSEQ multiplex PCR; in TCRdb, only in-frame clones are kept and a portion is missing. The table records approximately 170,000 clones, approximately 89% of them present only once. Material: peripheral blood, obtained on day 0 of AZD1222 vaccination. These receptors all come from an adult in good health.

The chain combines TRBV2 with TRBJ2-3; perhaps TRBD2 as D (6 bases). V was clipped by 4 bases and J by 3 bases, with 11 bases between them. The germline V gene encodes CDR1 SNHLY and CDR2 FYNNEI. There are 14 residues in the CDR3. The CDR3 spells CASSGGDPTDTQYF. In DNA, the CDR3 is TGTGCCAGCAGTGGGGGGGACCCGACAGATACGCAGTATTTT.

The chain carries TRBV7-2 and TRBJ1-3; 9 bases are a match to TRBD1. J lost 5 bases, V lost 5 bases, and 7 bases had no gene match. This CDR3 contains 15 residues. Germline assignment: CDR1 SGHTA and CDR2 FQGNSA. The CDR3 DNA reads as TGTGCCAGCAGCCGGGCCGGGACAGGGCGAAACACCATATATTTT. Translated: CASSRAGTGRNTIYF.

The chain uses TRBV6-5 and TRBJ2-1; 10 positions agree with TRBD2. The length of the CDR3 is 14 residues. Germline values: CDR1 MNHEY, CDR2 SVGAGI. V trimming: 8 bases; J trimming: 7 bases; junction bases outside the gene matches: 8. The CDR3 is CASRPIAGGNEQFF. In DNA, the CDR3 is TGTGCCAGCCGCCCGATAGCGGGAGGAAATGAGCAGTTCTTC.

V and J are TRBV20-1 and TRBJ1-1; D is ambiguous. Trimming stripped 3 bases from V and 0 bases from J, with 8 bases between. Germline V gene sequence: CDR1 DFQATT, CDR2 SNEGSKA (reference sequence). This CDR3 has 13 amino acids. The CDR3 sequence is CSASRAVNTEAFF. For the CDR3, the DNA is TGCAGTGCTAGTAGGGCAGTGAACACTGAAGCTTTCTTT.

The chain is built from TRBV6-5 and TRBJ1-2; D not resolved. The germline V gene has CDR1 MNHEY and CDR2 SVGAGI. Trimming took off 5 bases at V and 8 bases at J, with 9 bases between the two ends. The CDR3 loop spans 11 amino acids. The CDR3, as DNA: TGTGCCAGCAGTCTTTTAGGCGGCTACACCTTC. This sequence encodes CASSLLGGYTF.

The chain links TRBV19 to TRBJ2-7; 13 bases match TRBD2. Germline CDR1 is LNHDA and CDR2 is SQIVND (reference sequence). This CDR3 is built from 16 residues. J lost 4 bases, V lost 4 bases, and 7 bases had no gene match. CDR3 in DNA: TGTGCCAGTAGTAGGCCCGGGACTAGCGGGAAATACGAGCAGTACTTC. Protein product: CASSRPGTSGKYEQYF. The complete variable domain, with remaining parts taken from reference TRBV19 and TRBJ2-7, reads DGGITQSPKYLFRKEGQNVTLSCEQNLNHDAMYWYRQDPGQGLRLIYYSQIVNDFQKGDIAEGYSVSREKKESFPLTVTSAQKNPTAFYLCASSRPGTSGKYEQYFGPGTRLTVT.

The V gene is TRBV12-3 or TRBV12-4, the J gene TRBJ2-3; 8 nucleotides line up with TRBD2. V lost 6 bases and J lost 7; bases outside the gene matches: 6. The length of the CDR3 is 13 residues. The CDR3 DNA is TGTGCCAGCAGATGGACTAGCAGGAATACGCAGTATTTT. It yields the protein CASRWTSRNTQYF.

V usage is TRBV10-3 and J usage is TRBJ2-2, with D unclear. CDR1 ENHRY and CDR2 SYGVKD come from the germline V gene. This CDR3 has 13 residues. V was clipped by 9 bases and J by 2 bases, with 10 bases between them. CDR3 sequence: CAIGRPNTGELFF. For the CDR3, the DNA is TGTGCCATAGGCAGGCCTAACACCGGGGAGCTGTTTTTT.

The V gene is TRBV5-1, the J gene TRBJ2-7; D call uncertain. CDR1 SGHRS and CDR2 YFSETQ come from the germline V gene. The CDR3 contains 13 residues. V was pared by 4 bases and J by 2 bases, with 10 bases between. The CDR3 sequence is CASSATAPYEQYF. CDR3 sequence (DNA): TGCGCCAGCAGCGCTACAGCCCCCTACGAGCAGTACTTC.

In this sample, this clone turned up once. The rearrangement joins TRBV27 to TRBJ1-1, with D hard to call. Germline CDR1 is MNHEY and CDR2 is SMNVEV (reference sequence). The CDR3 runs to 15 residues. Between the trimmed V and J ends, which lost 6 bases and 0 bases, there was a span of 14 bases. CDR3 nucleotide sequence: TGTGCCAGCAGCCTCGAGAGCCCCATGAACACTGAAGCTTTCTTT. Protein product: CASSLESPMNTEAFF.

This rearrangement joins TRBV11-3 to TRBJ2-1; the D gene could be TRBD1 or TRBD2 (5 bases each). Germline-derived CDR1 and CDR2 are SGHNT and YENEEA. The CDR3 has 15 amino acids. V dropped 0 bases and J dropped 2 bases, with 8 bases sitting between them. The CDR3 DNA follows: TGTGCCAGCAGCTTAGATCCGGGACCCTACAATGAGCAGTTCTTC. It translates to CASSLDPGPYNEQFF.

This sequence joins TRBV7-8 and TRBJ2-5; D is tentatively TRBD1 or TRBD2 (5 bases each). The germline V gene has CDR1 SGHVS and CDR2 FQNEAQ. This CDR3 has 13 residues. Trimming cost V 3 bases and J 5 bases, with 10 bases left between them. This CDR3 is CASSFPWGETQYF. For the CDR3, the DNA is TGTGCCAGCAGCTTTCCCTGGGGGGAGACCCAGTACTTC.

The rearrangement links TRBV27 to TRBJ1-6; D unresolved. This CDR3 is 13 amino acids long. Trimming shortened V by 2 bases and J by 14 bases, and 13 bases separated the two germline ends. Germline lookup yields CDR1 MNHEY and CDR2 SMNVEV (reference sequence). CDR3 protein: CASSLVHLQALHF. The CDR3 DNA follows: TGTGCCAGCAGTTTAGTTCACCTCCAGGCCCTCCACTTT.

The chain employs TRBV5-5 and TRBJ1-4; 7 nucleotides agree with TRBD1. Germline V gene lookup returns CDR1 SGHKS and CDR2 YYEKEE (reference sequence). CDR3 size: 15 residues. With 4 bases clipped from V and 2 bases from J, the junction kept 5 bases outside the gene matches. The chain's CDR3 is CASSPGQNTNEKLFF. The DNA for the CDR3 is TGTGCCAGCAGCCCGGGACAGAACACTAATGAAAAACTGTTTTTT.

This clone was counted once. The chain couples TRBV4-3 to TRBJ1-4; TRBD1 agrees at 7 bases. This CDR3 has 15 amino acids. CDR1 is LGHNA, CDR2 YSLEER, per germline. Trimming at V came to 1 base and at J to 8 bases, leaving 7 bases not matched to a gene. The CDR3: CASSQGGTEGEKLFF. CDR3 nucleotide sequence: TGCGCCAGCAGCCAAGGTGGGACAGAGGGCGAAAAACTGTTTTTT.

This chain uses TRBV5-1 with TRBJ1-2; D uncertain. Germline-derived CDR1 and CDR2 are SGHRS and YFSETQ. The CDR3 runs to 12 residues. The V gene lost 5 bases and the J gene lost 6 bases, with 11 bases spanning the gap. CDR3 bases: TGCGCCAGCAGGGGCAGGTGGGATGGCTACACCTTC. This codes for CASRGRWDGYTF.

This clone was seen a single time. The chain employs TRBV10-2 and TRBJ1-5; D unresolved. V was shortened by 7 bases and J by 3 bases, with 10 bases between the two germline ends. Germline V lookup: CDR1 WSHSY, CDR2 SAAADI. The CDR3 extends over 13 amino acids. CDR3 loop: CASTQDFNQPQHF. The CDR3 bases are TGCGCCAGCACCCAGGATTTCAATCAGCCCCAGCATTTT.

This sequence joins TRBV5-1 and TRBJ2-3; perhaps TRBD1 as D (5 bases). Trimming pared 4 bases from V and 2 bases from J, leaving 8 bases between. CDR1 and CDR2 (germline): SGHRS, YFSETQ. This CDR3 region has 13 residues. CDR3 DNA sequence: TGCGCCAGCAGCCCGGACACCACAGATACGCAGTATTTT. This sequence encodes CASSPDTTDTQYF.

V usage is TRBV29-1 and J usage is TRBJ2-5; no definite D call. Germline CDR1 SQVTM, CDR2 ANQGSEA. V lost 7 bases and J lost 2, with 8 bases in between. CDR3 length: 11 residues. The DNA for the CDR3 is TGCAGCGCTCGTTTTCAAGAGACCCAGTACTTC. Protein sequence: CSARFQETQYF.

The J gene is TRBJ1-6, the V gene TRBV13, with D perhaps matching TRBD1 (6 bases). The CDR3 is made up of 17 amino acids. V was pared by 2 bases and J by 6 bases, with 17 bases between. The germline V gene encodes CDR1 PRHDT and CDR2 FYEKMQ (reference sequence). CDR3 amino acids: CASSLTSRGPFNSPLHF. The CDR3 DNA is TGTGCCAGCAGCTTAACTTCCAGGGGCCCCTTTAATTCACCCCTCCACTTT. The whole variable domain, remainder taken from reference TRBV13 and TRBJ1-6, is AAGVIQSPRHLIKEKRETATLKCYPIPRHDTVYWYQQGPGQDPQFLISFYEKMQSDKGSIPDRFSAQQFSDYHSELNMSSLELGDSALYFCASSLTSRGPFNSPLHFGNGTRLTVT.

The chain has TRBV11-3 and TRBJ2-5; D tentatively reads TRBD1 or TRBD2 (5 bases each). Trimming removed 1 base from V and 4 bases from J, with 10 bases in between. In germline, CDR1 is SGHNT, CDR2 YENEEA. The CDR3 is made up of 14 amino acids. The DNA for the CDR3 is TGTGCCAGCAGCTTAGCGGGAAGGGGAGAGACCCAGTACTTC. This sequence encodes CASSLAGRGETQYF.